This T cell receptor (beta chain) was captured in a study of T cell responses to AZD1222 COVID-19 vaccine. Study-wide context: Second doses were pooled across both intervals (about 4 or about 12 weeks).

A word on this clone: Its antigen is still unknown.

Study-level results: The study found vaccine-associated CD4 TCRs spanning spike, dominant at 160-218 and 743-854. Only after the peak T cell response were repertoires sampled. Most donors were white British and more were female, and clonal diversity was possibly underestimated.

The assay was immunoSEQ multiplex PCR, and TCRdb's table has in-frame clones only and misses some. Here the sample spans 110,000 to 150,000 clones, approximately 85% being singletons. The CDR3 sequence is 14 residues long. Per germline, CDR1 LGHNA and CDR2 YNFKEQ. The ends were cut back, 1 base at V and 3 bases at J, with 9 bases in the middle. This chain links TRBV4-2 with TRBJ1-1; a weak D match, TRBD1 (6 bases). The sample here was peripheral blood, taken on day 0 of AZD1222 vaccination. This receptor was taken from an adult in good health. The CDR3 sequence: CASSQGGGDTEAFF. The CDR3 nucleotides read TGTGCCAGCAGCCAAGGAGGGGGGGACACTGAAGCTTTCTTT.